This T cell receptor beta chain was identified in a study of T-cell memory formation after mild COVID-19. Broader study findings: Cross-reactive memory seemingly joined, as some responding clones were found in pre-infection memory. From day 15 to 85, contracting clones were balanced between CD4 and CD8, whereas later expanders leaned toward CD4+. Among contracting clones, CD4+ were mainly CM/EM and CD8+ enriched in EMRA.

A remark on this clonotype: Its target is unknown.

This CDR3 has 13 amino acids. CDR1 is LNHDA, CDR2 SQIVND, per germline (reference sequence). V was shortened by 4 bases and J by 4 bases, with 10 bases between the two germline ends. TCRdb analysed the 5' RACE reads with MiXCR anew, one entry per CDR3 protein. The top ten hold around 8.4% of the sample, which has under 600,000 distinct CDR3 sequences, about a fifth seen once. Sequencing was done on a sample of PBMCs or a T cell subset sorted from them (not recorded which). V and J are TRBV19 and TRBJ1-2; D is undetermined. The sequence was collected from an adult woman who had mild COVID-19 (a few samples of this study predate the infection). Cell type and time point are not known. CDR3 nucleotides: TGTGCCAGTAGTAAGGACGGACCCTATGGCTACACCTTC. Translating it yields CASSKDGPYGYTF.